One TCR beta chain is described in this entry. The entry originates in a study of Graves' ophthalmopathy and Graves' hyperthyroidism. RNA transcripts were the template, and TCR beta CDR3 regions were amplified from them. HTBI primers primed a first-round RT-PCR, and a second-round multiplex PCR followed. TCRdb re-analysed the multiplex PCR reads in MiXCR, keeping a single row per CDR3 protein. The profile shows around 1,000,000 distinct CDR3 sequences, about 40% of them singletons. The CDR3 length is 17 residues. Trimming took 0 bases from V and 3 from J, leaving 18 bases between them. Germline V CDR1 and CDR2: LGHNA, YSLEER. The diagnosis combined clinical symptoms, thyroxine, TRAb, thyroid ultrasound and orbital computed tomography scans.

This clonotype was obtained from an adult man with Graves' hyperthyroidism. The V gene is TRBV4-3, the J gene TRBJ2-7, with D perhaps TRBD2 (7 bases). The material sequenced was peripheral blood or thyroid tissue (not recorded which). Here the CDR3 DNA reads TGCGCCAGCAGCCAAGATCTTTGGGGGGGCGATAGCTACGAGCAGTACTTC. Residues: CASSQDLWGGDSYEQYF.